This T cell receptor beta chain was documented in a study of T cell repertoires in cytomegalovirus infection. Study summary: Matching HLA type and CMV infection were both indicated by public TCR beta signatures. Study conclusions and caveats: Cumulative public TCR beta family frequency identified carriers of CMV plus the relevant HLA. Dominant in the ex vivo response were TCR beta clonotypes restricted by HLA-C and specific for CMV.

TCRdb independently ran MiXCR on the reads; one entry per CDR3 protein. The sample contains roughly 500,000 distinct CDR3 sequences, around 11% of which appear only once. This clonotype appeared many times. Its antigen is still unknown. Trimming pared 4 bases from V and 5 bases from J, leaving 12 bases between. The CDR3 has 13 residues. Germline V gene data show CDR1 as ENHRY and CDR2 as SYGVKD. This chain connects TRBV10-3 to TRBJ2-7, with D maybe TRBD1 (5 bases). This TCR was recovered from a human donor in good health (CMV status not recorded). Some clones in this sample may be carry-over from other donors' samples. Sequenced: PBMCs. The CDR3 is CAISVQQGNEQYF. Written as DNA, the CDR3 is TGTGCCATCAGTGTGCAGCAGGGAAACGAGCAGTACTTC.